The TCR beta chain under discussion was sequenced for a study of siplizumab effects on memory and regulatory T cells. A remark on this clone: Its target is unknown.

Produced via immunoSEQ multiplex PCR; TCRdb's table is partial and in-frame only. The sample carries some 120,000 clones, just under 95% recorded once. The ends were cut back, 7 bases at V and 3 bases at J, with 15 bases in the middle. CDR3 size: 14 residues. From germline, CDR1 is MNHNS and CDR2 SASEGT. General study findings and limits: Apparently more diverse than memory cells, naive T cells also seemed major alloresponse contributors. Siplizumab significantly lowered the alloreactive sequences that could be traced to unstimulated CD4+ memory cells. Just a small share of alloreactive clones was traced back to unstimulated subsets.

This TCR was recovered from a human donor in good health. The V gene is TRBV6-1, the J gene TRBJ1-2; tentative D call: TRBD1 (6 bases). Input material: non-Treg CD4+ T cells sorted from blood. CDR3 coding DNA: TGTGCCAGCATTTCAGCCCAGGGGTACTATGGCTACACCTTC. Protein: CASISAQGYYGYTF.